A selection of T cell receptor beta chains follows, all from one sample in a study of cytomegalovirus exposure and HLA in healthy donors. Measured with immunoSEQ multiplex PCR; TCRdb has only the in-frame clones, and not every one. Found here are 45,000 to 65,000 clones, around 73% of them singletons; the top ten hold 2.5% to 3%. Sequences were obtained from PBMCs. The receptors come from a woman between 35 and 50 years old in good health and CMV-seropositive. The CDR3 runs from the conserved cysteine through the conserved F or W. D genes are given only for firm matches. For some rows the clone size is stated as once, few or many, or as a class when expanded; others skip it.

>.|TRBD1|TRBJ1-4|TRBV29-1
CSVGDSMAEKLFF
TGCAGCGTTGGGGACAGTATGGCTGAAAAACTGTTTTTT
>.|.|TRBJ1-5|TRBV20-1
CSAADNQPQHF
TGCAGTGCCGCAGACAATCAGCCCCAGCATTTT
>.|.|TRBJ1-6|TRBV7-2
CASSLAEQNPLHF
TGTGCCAGCAGCTTAGCCGAACAAAACCCCCTCCACTTT
>.|TRBD1|TRBJ1-6|TRBV15
CATSSRGPGSPLHF
TGTGCCACCAGCAGCAGGGGGCCTGGTTCACCCCTCCACTTT
>.|TRBD1|TRBJ1-5|TRBV2
CASSPLLTGGNQPQHF
TGTGCCAGCAGCCCCCTCTTGACAGGGGGGAATCAGCCCCAGCATTTT
>.|TRBD2|TRBJ2-3|TRBV7-9
CASSFPVGGGITDTQYF
TGTGCCAGCAGCTTTCCTGTCGGCGGGGGGATCACAGATACGCAGTATTTT
>few|.|TRBJ1-4|TRBV9
CASSPTGRSNEKLFF
TGTGCCAGCAGCCCAACAGGGCGTTCTAATGAAAAACTGTTTTTT
>few|.|TRBJ1-1|TRBV10-2
CASSLPGKGRTFF
TGCGCCAGCAGTCTCCCCGGGAAGGGGAGGACTTTCTTT
>.|.|TRBJ1-3|TRBV7-2
CASSPDRNTIYF
TGTGCCAGCAGCCCCGACAGAAACACCATATATTTT
>.|.|TRBJ2-2|TRBV11-2
CASSPRVAGERGTGELFF
TGTGCCAGCAGCCCAAGAGTGGCAGGGGAGAGGGGAACCGGGGAGCTGTTTTTT
>.|.|TRBJ2-1|TRBV7-2
CASSPEGEGEQFF
TGTGCCAGCAGCCCGGAAGGGGAAGGTGAGCAGTTCTTC
>.|TRBD1|TRBJ1-2|TRBV28
CASSGQDYGGYTF
TGTGCCAGCAGTGGACAGGACTATGGCGGCTACACCTTC
>.|.|TRBJ1-1|TRBV14
CASSQGNGRAFF
TGTGCCAGCAGCCAAGGGAACGGGAGGGCTTTCTTT
>.|TRBD1|TRBJ2-2|TRBV9
CASSVDGQGKTGELFF
TGTGCCAGCAGCGTAGACGGACAGGGGAAGACCGGGGAGCTGTTTTTT
>.|TRBD1|TRBJ1-6|TRBV27
CASRRGQGYSPLHF
TGTGCCAGCAGACGAGGACAGGGTTATTCACCCCTCCACTTT
>.|TRBD2|TRBJ2-5|TRBV30
CAWSVGTSGGAGETQYF
TGTGCCTGGAGTGTTGGGACTAGCGGGGGGGCCGGAGAGACCCAGTACTTC
>.|TRBD1|TRBJ2-5|TRBV27
CASSQTGGPETQYF
TGTGCCAGCAGCCAGACAGGGGGCCCAGAGACCCAGTACTTC
>.|TRBD1|TRBJ2-1|TRBV19
CASSLTTGTGVFF
TGTGCCAGTAGTCTAACAACCGGGACAGGGGTCTTCTTC
>.|TRBD2|TRBJ2-5|TRBV7-9
CASSDSGLAGEETQYF
TGTGCCAGCAGCGACTCCGGACTAGCGGGGGAAGAGACCCAGTACTTC
>.|.|TRBJ2-1|TRBV28
CASGGAPHRAQFF
TGTGCCAGTGGCGGGGCCCCCCACCGAGCGCAGTTCTTC
>.|.|TRBJ2-3|TRBV28
CASSLPLGPDTQYF
TGTGCCAGCAGTTTACCCCTAGGCCCAGATACGCAGTATTTT
>.|TRBD1|TRBJ1-1|TRBV7-8
CASSLGGQAEAFF
TGTGCCAGCAGCTTAGGAGGACAGGCTGAAGCTTTCTTT
>.|.|TRBJ2-3|TRBV4-2
CASSQGRHHLRGTQYF
TGTGCCAGCAGCCAAGGCCGACACCATCTAAGGGGAACGCAGTATTTT
>few|.|TRBJ1-1|TRBV5-1
CASSLTRGGGTEAFF
TGCGCCAGCAGCCTGACGAGGGGAGGGGGCACTGAAGCTTTCTTT
>.|TRBD2|TRBJ2-3|TRBV10-3
CASRTSGGYTDTQYF
TGTGCCAGCCGAACTAGCGGGGGATACACAGATACGCAGTATTTT
>.|.|TRBJ1-5|TRBV1
CTSSPYRFRQDWDSNQPQHF
TGCACCAGCAGCCCCTACAGATTTCGACAGGACTGGGATAGCAATCAGCCCCAGCATTTT
>.|TRBD2|TRBJ2-7|TRBV29-1
CSASKFSGGAHEQYF
TGCAGCGCCTCAAAGTTCAGCGGGGGGGCCCACGAGCAGTACTTC
>few|.|TRBJ2-7|TRBV5-1
CASSPTPPSYEQYF
TGCGCCAGCAGCCCAACTCCCCCCTCCTACGAGCAGTACTTC
>.|TRBD2|TRBJ2-1|TRBV11-2
CASRPSGGPVDEQFF
TGTGCCAGCAGGCCTAGCGGGGGGCCCGTCGATGAGCAGTTCTTC
>once|.|TRBJ2-7|TRBV30
CAWSRRASYYEQYF
TGTGCCTGGAGTCGTCGAGCGTCGTACTACGAGCAGTACTTC
>.|.|TRBJ1-2|TRBV28
CASSLRETNYGYTF
TGTGCCAGCAGTTTGCGGGAGACTAACTATGGCTACACCTTC
>.|TRBD2|TRBJ2-3|TRBV4-2
CASSQPNSGGASTDTQYF
TGTGCCAGCAGCCAACCCAACAGCGGGGGGGCTAGCACAGATACGCAGTATTTT
>once|TRBD2|TRBJ2-7|TRBV4-3
CASSQVASGGSYEQYF
TGCGCCAGCAGCCAAGTAGCTAGCGGGGGGTCCTACGAGCAGTACTTC
>.|.|TRBJ2-7|TRBV27
CASNKQGSYEQYF
TGTGCCAGCAACAAACAGGGATCCTACGAGCAGTACTTC
>.|TRBD1|TRBJ1-3|TRBV19
CASSGTGGNTIYF
TGTGCCAGTTCCGGGACAGGGGGAAACACCATATATTTT
>.|TRBD1|TRBJ2-7|TRBV28
CASSFQGVDEQYF
TGTGCCAGCAGTTTTCAGGGGGTCGACGAGCAGTACTTC
>once|TRBD2|TRBJ2-1|TRBV6-5
CASSYGRGGHNEQFF
TGTGCCAGCAGTTACGGTCGCGGGGGGCACAATGAGCAGTTCTTC
>once|.|TRBJ1-4|TRBV4-2
CASSQPSGLREKLFF
TGTGCCAGCAGCCAACCGTCGGGACTAAGGGAAAAACTGTTTTTT
>.|TRBD1|TRBJ1-4|TRBV6-5
CASRGRDREGEKLFF
TGTGCCAGCAGGGGGAGGGACAGGGAGGGTGAAAAACTGTTTTTT
>.|.|TRBJ1-2|TRBV1
CTSSQEGGLDYGYTF
TGCACCAGCAGCCAAGAGGGGGGGCTGGACTATGGCTACACCTTC
>.|TRBD2|TRBJ2-7|TRBV7-2
CASSPSGGAYEQYF
TGTGCCAGCAGCCCTAGCGGGGGGGCCTACGAGCAGTACTTC
>.|TRBD2|TRBJ2-7|TRBV11-2
CASSFKTSGGHYEQYF
TGTGCCAGCAGCTTCAAGACTAGCGGGGGACACTACGAGCAGTACTTC